The rows below give T cell receptor beta chains drawn from one sample of a study of metastatic and nonmetastatic thyroid tumors. MiXCR re-clonotyped the PCR reads for TCRdb. Of 15,000 to 20,000 clones in the sample, approximately 31% were seen once. Material: blood. The receptor set was obtained from a female donor with papillary thyroid cancer or a benign thyroid nodule (not recorded which). Some clones in this sample may be carry-over from other donors' samples. Both conserved end residues are part of each CDR3. The D gene is left open where the match is weak. Clone size is shown for a subset of rows, as once, few, many or a class of expanded clone.

d_gene: TRBD2
j_gene: TRBJ2-3
len: 16
v_gene: TRBV6-5
abundance: medium-sized
CDR3aa: CASSYLAGVRIDTQYF
CDR3nt: TGTGCCAGCAGTTACCTAGCGGGGGTCCGGATAGATACGCAGTATTTT

d_gene: NA
j_gene: TRBJ2-1
len: 13
v_gene: TRBV12-3/TRBV12-4
abundance: NA
CDR3aa: CAIRDTFWNEQFF
CDR3nt: TGTGCCATCCGGGACACCTTTTGGAATGAGCAGTTCTTC

d_gene: NA
j_gene: TRBJ2-7
len: 14
v_gene: TRBV6-1
abundance: medium-sized
CDR3aa: CASSEGEGSYEQYF
CDR3nt: TGTGCCAGCAGTGAAGGTGAAGGCTCCTACGAGCAGTACTTC

d_gene: NA
j_gene: TRBJ2-6
len: 15
v_gene: TRBV6-4
abundance: large
CDR3aa: CASSDSYSGANVLTF
CDR3nt: TGTGCCAGCAGTGACAGCTACTCTGGGGCCAACGTCCTGACTTTC

d_gene: NA
j_gene: TRBJ1-2
len: 10
v_gene: TRBV29-1
abundance: many
CDR3aa: CSVFRDGYTF
CDR3nt: TGCAGCGTCTTCAGGGATGGCTACACCTTC

d_gene: TRBD1
j_gene: TRBJ2-7
len: 13
v_gene: TRBV12-3/TRBV12-4
abundance: NA
CDR3aa: CASSTGQAFAGDF
CDR3nt: TGTGCCAGCAGCACCGGACAGGCTTTTGCAGGGGACTTC

d_gene: NA
j_gene: TRBJ2-4
len: 12
v_gene: TRBV20-1
abundance: NA
CDR3aa: CSASETLNIQYF
CDR3nt: TGCAGTGCTAGTGAGACACTAAACATTCAGTACTTC

d_gene: NA
j_gene: TRBJ2-3
len: 15
v_gene: TRBV9
abundance: NA
CDR3aa: CASSLGEWETDTQYF
CDR3nt: TGTGCCAGCAGCTTAGGGGAGTGGGAGACAGATACGCAGTATTTT

d_gene: TRBD2
j_gene: TRBJ2-7
len: 14
v_gene: TRBV2
abundance: medium-sized
CDR3aa: CASSGASGTDEQYF
CDR3nt: TGTGCCAGCAGTGGCGCTAGCGGGACCGACGAGCAGTACTTC

d_gene: NA
j_gene: TRBJ2-5
len: 14
v_gene: TRBV24-1
abundance: many
CDR3aa: CATSDATFQETQYF
CDR3nt: TGTGCCACCAGTGATGCGACATTCCAAGAGACCCAGTACTTC

d_gene: NA
j_gene: TRBJ1-2
len: 14
v_gene: TRBV3-1
abundance: many
CDR3aa: CASSQLTELYGYTF
CDR3nt: TGTGCCAGCAGCCAACTGACAGAACTCTATGGCTACACCTTC

d_gene: NA
j_gene: TRBJ1-2
len: 14
v_gene: TRBV7-9
abundance: NA
CDR3aa: CASSLVVTAYGYTF
CDR3nt: TGTGCCAGCAGCTTAGTGGTGACAGCTTACGGCTACACCTTC

d_gene: NA
j_gene: TRBJ2-3
len: 16
v_gene: TRBV4-2
abundance: NA
CDR3aa: CASSARLAGDTDTQYF
CDR3nt: TGTGCCAGCAGCGCCAGACTAGCTGGGGACACAGATACTCAGTATTTT

d_gene: NA
j_gene: TRBJ1-6
len: 13
v_gene: TRBV20-1
abundance: NA
CDR3aa: CSARDSAEPPLHF
CDR3nt: TGCAGTGCTAGGGACAGTGCAGAACCACCCCTCCACTTT

d_gene: TRBD1
j_gene: TRBJ1-6
len: 17
v_gene: TRBV20-1
abundance: NA
CDR3aa: CNASAQPGQRGNSPLHF
CDR3nt: TGCAATGCTAGTGCCCAACCGGGACAGAGGGGCAATTCACCCCTCCACTTT

d_gene: NA
j_gene: TRBJ2-5
len: 15
v_gene: TRBV6-1
abundance: NA
CDR3aa: CASSIRQGGGDTQYF
CDR3nt: TGTGCCAGCAGTATCCGACAGGGAGGAGGGGATACCCAGTACTTC

d_gene: NA
j_gene: TRBJ1-6
len: 13
v_gene: TRBV20-1
abundance: medium-sized
CDR3aa: CSARVTANSPLHF
CDR3nt: TGCAGTGCTAGAGTGACGGCAAATTCACCCCTCCACTTT

d_gene: TRBD1
j_gene: TRBJ1-1
len: 15
v_gene: TRBV6-2/TRBV6-3
abundance: medium-sized
CDR3aa: CASSDPGQGNTEAFF
CDR3nt: TGTGCCAGCAGTGATCCGGGACAGGGGAACACTGAAGCTTTCTTT

d_gene: NA
j_gene: TRBJ1-4
len: 12
v_gene: TRBV5-6
abundance: NA
CDR3aa: CASSRTNEKLFF
CDR3nt: TGTGCCAGCAGCCGGACCAATGAAAAACTGTTTTTT

d_gene: TRBD1
j_gene: TRBJ1-1
len: 16
v_gene: TRBV11-3
abundance: many
CDR3aa: CASSLGTGGASTEAFF
CDR3nt: TGTGCCAGCAGCTTAGGGACAGGGGGCGCCTCCACTGAAGCTTTCTTT

d_gene: NA
j_gene: TRBJ2-1
len: 13
v_gene: TRBV11-3
abundance: once
CDR3aa: CASSLAGANEQFF
CDR3nt: TGTGCCAGCAGCTTAGCGGGAGCCAATGAGCAGTTCTTC

d_gene: TRBD1
j_gene: TRBJ2-3
len: 15
v_gene: TRBV12-3/TRBV12-4
abundance: few
CDR3aa: CASSPRTGRTDTQYF
CDR3nt: TGTGCCAGCAGTCCCCGGACAGGTCGCACAGATACGCAGTATTTT

d_gene: NA
j_gene: TRBJ2-1
len: 12
v_gene: TRBV6-2/TRBV6-3
abundance: few
CDR3aa: CASSRLGNEQFF
CDR3nt: TGTGCCAGCAGCCGTCTAGGGAATGAGCAGTTCTTC

d_gene: TRBD1
j_gene: TRBJ1-3
len: 14
v_gene: TRBV9
abundance: medium-sized
CDR3aa: CASSAGGAGNTIYF
CDR3nt: TGTGCCAGCAGCGCAGGGGGGGCTGGAAACACCATATATTTT

d_gene: NA
j_gene: TRBJ1-1
len: 13
v_gene: TRBV7-2
abundance: NA
CDR3aa: CASSLDGGAEAFF
CDR3nt: TGTGCCAGCAGCTTAGACGGGGGGGCTGAAGCTTTCTTT

d_gene: NA
j_gene: TRBJ2-7
len: 14
v_gene: TRBV20-1
abundance: NA
CDR3aa: CSANGLGDSYEQYF
CDR3nt: TGCAGTGCTAACGGGCTGGGGGATTCATACGAGCAGTACTTC

d_gene: NA
j_gene: TRBJ1-1
len: 12
v_gene: TRBV18
abundance: NA
CDR3aa: CASQQGDTEAFF
CDR3nt: TGTGCCAGCCAACAGGGTGACACTGAAGCTTTCTTT

d_gene: NA
j_gene: TRBJ2-7
len: 13
v_gene: TRBV6-4
abundance: NA
CDR3aa: CASSDCWVYEQYF
CDR3nt: TGTGCCAGCAGTGACTGCTGGGTATACGAGCAGTACTTC

d_gene: NA
j_gene: TRBJ2-2
len: 15
v_gene: TRBV20-1
abundance: NA
CDR3aa: CSSSRDALGTWELFF
CDR3nt: TGCAGTTCGAGTCGGGACGCCTTGGGCACTTGGGAGCTGTTTTTT

d_gene: NA
j_gene: TRBJ2-7
len: 15
v_gene: TRBV11-2
abundance: NA
CDR3aa: CASSLVPDNSYEQYF
CDR3nt: TGTGCCAGCAGCTTAGTTCCGGACAACTCCTACGAGCAGTACTTC

d_gene: TRBD1
j_gene: TRBJ2-7
len: 14
v_gene: TRBV11-2
abundance: NA
CDR3aa: CASSLDRATYEQYF
CDR3nt: TGTGCCAGCAGCTTGGACAGGGCCACCTACGAGCAGTACTTC

d_gene: TRBD2
j_gene: TRBJ2-3
len: 15
v_gene: TRBV11-3
abundance: NA
CDR3aa: CASSLRRGGTDTQYF
CDR3nt: TGTGCCAGCAGCCTTAGGCGGGGGGGCACAGATACGCAGTATTTT

d_gene: NA
j_gene: TRBJ1-2
len: 13
v_gene: TRBV6-1
abundance: medium-sized
CDR3aa: CASTFGRNYGYTF
CDR3nt: TGTGCCAGCACTTTTGGCAGAAACTATGGCTACACCTTC

d_gene: NA
j_gene: TRBJ2-1
len: 13
v_gene: TRBV6-2/TRBV6-3
abundance: few
CDR3aa: CASSCSGADKQFF
CDR3nt: TGTGCCAGCAGTTGCTCCGGGGCGGATAAGCAGTTCTTC

d_gene: TRBD2
j_gene: TRBJ2-2
len: 18
v_gene: TRBV5-1
abundance: NA
CDR3aa: CASSLTSGWPLVTGELFF
CDR3nt: TGCGCCAGCAGCCTTACTAGCGGGTGGCCCCTGGTCACCGGGGAGCTGTTTTTT

d_gene: NA
j_gene: TRBJ1-5
len: 15
v_gene: TRBV20-1
abundance: medium-sized
CDR3aa: CSAKGRIYSNQPQHF
CDR3nt: TGCAGTGCTAAAGGACGGATATATAGCAATCAGCCCCAGCATTTT

d_gene: TRBD2
j_gene: TRBJ2-5
len: 17
v_gene: TRBV20-1
abundance: NA
CDR3aa: CSAREVLAAGTQETQYF
CDR3nt: TGCAGTGCTAGAGAGGTGCTAGCGGCGGGTACCCAAGAGACCCAGTACTTC

d_gene: NA
j_gene: TRBJ2-5
len: 13
v_gene: TRBV18
abundance: many
CDR3aa: CASSPPSDRTQYF
CDR3nt: TGTGCCAGCTCACCACCCTCGGACAGGACCCAGTACTTC

d_gene: NA
j_gene: TRBJ1-1
len: 13
v_gene: TRBV5-6
abundance: many
CDR3aa: CASSPAGVTEAFF
CDR3nt: TGTGCCAGCAGCCCCGCAGGGGTCACTGAAGCTTTCTTT

d_gene: NA
j_gene: TRBJ2-1
len: 16
v_gene: TRBV11-1
abundance: NA
CDR3aa: CASSPTRVRGPNEQFF
CDR3nt: TGTGCCAGCAGCCCAACGAGGGTTAGGGGTCCCAATGAGCAGTTCTTC

d_gene: NA
j_gene: TRBJ2-1
len: 15
v_gene: TRBV9
abundance: many
CDR3aa: CASSVGPRASNEQFF
CDR3nt: TGTGCCAGCAGCGTAGGACCTAGAGCAAGTAATGAGCAGTTCTTC

d_gene: TRBD2
j_gene: TRBJ2-3
len: 16
v_gene: TRBV27
abundance: many
CDR3aa: CASSLLAGPKADTQYF
CDR3nt: TGTGCCAGCAGTTTATTAGCGGGCCCTAAGGCAGATACGCAGTATTTT

d_gene: NA
j_gene: TRBJ2-3
len: 15
v_gene: TRBV25-1
abundance: medium-sized
CDR3aa: CASSESRGMDGTQYF
CDR3nt: TGTGCCAGCAGTGAATCGAGGGGGATGGATGGGACGCAGTATTTT

d_gene: NA
j_gene: TRBJ1-1
len: 14
v_gene: TRBV12-3/TRBV12-4
abundance: NA
CDR3aa: CASSLGTLNTEAFF
CDR3nt: TGTGCCAGCAGTTTGGGAACCTTGAACACTGAAGCTTTCTTT